The clone carrying this T cell receptor beta chain came up many times. Antigen specificity is unknown. The germline V gene has CDR1 SGHAT and CDR2 FQNNGV. V was clipped by 5 bases and J by 0 bases, with 8 bases between them. This CDR3 has 14 residues. These data originate in a study of T cells after yellow fever vaccination. Study observations and caveats: FACS-sorted repertoires could contain abundant clonotypes contaminating from the bulk population. The CD4 compartment and the CD8 compartment contained a small share of clonotypes in common. Detected again after the booster were most primary-vaccination clones, at nearly 97% CD4 and approximately 87% CD8. A weaker but faster secondary response was observed, peaking on day 5 versus 15.

TCRdb redid the calling of the 5' RACE reads with MiXCR, one entry per CDR3 protein. The sample carries 400,000 to 450,000 distinct CDR3 sequences, 18% recorded once. V gene TRBV11-2 combines with J gene TRBJ1-3; no firm D call. The clonotype comes from a man in his late teens or twenties who received the YFV17D yellow fever vaccine. Sequenced here: PBMCs, sampled before the yellow fever booster vaccination. This CDR3 is CASSQSHSGNTIYF. In nucleotides, the CDR3 is TGTGCCAGCAGCCAGAGCCACTCTGGAAACACCATATATTTT. Based on the CDR3 plus reference TRBV11-2 and TRBJ1-3, the full variable domain is EAGVAQSPRYKIIEKRQSVAFWCNPISGHATLYWYQQILGQGPKLLIQFQNNGVVDDSQLPKDRFSAERLKGVDSTLKIQPAKLEDSAVYLCASSQSHSGNTIYFGEGSWLTVV.